Listed below are T cell receptor beta chains from one sample, sequenced in a study of cytomegalovirus exposure and HLA in healthy donors. The assay was immunoSEQ multiplex PCR, and TCRdb's table has in-frame clones only and misses some. The sample yields over 150,000 clones, about four fifths seen once. The sample consisted of PBMCs. Receptors originate from a boy aged 2 to 9 in good health and CMV-seronegative. CDR3s include the opening cysteine and the closing phenylalanine or tryptophan. A D gene is named only where the DNA matches it firmly. Not all rows give a size; the values are once, few, many and, for expanded clones, a class.

abundance: -; d_gene: TRBD2; v_gene: TRBV7-2; j_gene: TRBJ2-2; CDR3aa: CASSIHFMGGDTGELFF; CDR3nt: TGTGCCAGCAGCATCCACTTCATGGGGGGGGACACCGGGGAGCTGTTTTTT
abundance: -; d_gene: TRBD2; v_gene: TRBV9; j_gene: TRBJ2-1; CDR3aa: CASSVLAGTSGVYNEQFF; CDR3nt: TGTGCCAGCAGCGTCCTCGCTGGGACTAGCGGGGTTTACAATGAGCAGTTCTTC
abundance: -; d_gene: -; v_gene: TRBV4-2; j_gene: TRBJ1-1; CDR3aa: CASSQGGGGLNTEAFF; CDR3nt: TGTGCCAGCAGCCAAGGAGGCGGGGGCTTGAACACTGAAGCTTTCTTT
abundance: -; d_gene: -; v_gene: TRBV6-1; j_gene: TRBJ1-2; CDR3aa: CASQGNYGYTF; CDR3nt: TGTGCCAGTCAGGGGAACTATGGCTACACCTTC
abundance: -; d_gene: TRBD1; v_gene: TRBV29-1; j_gene: TRBJ2-1; CDR3aa: CSVAPGGEILGSYNEQFF; CDR3nt: TGCAGCGTTGCCCCAGGGGGCGAGATATTGGGTTCCTACAATGAGCAGTTCTTC
abundance: -; d_gene: -; v_gene: TRBV7-9; j_gene: TRBJ1-1; CDR3aa: CASSWEVHTEAFF; CDR3nt: TGTGCCAGCAGCTGGGAGGTGCACACTGAAGCTTTCTTT
abundance: -; d_gene: TRBD1; v_gene: TRBV6-5; j_gene: TRBJ2-7; CDR3aa: CASSYSGTGIYEQYF; CDR3nt: TGTGCCAGCAGTTACTCTGGGACAGGGATCTACGAGCAGTACTTC
abundance: -; d_gene: TRBD2; v_gene: TRBV18; j_gene: TRBJ2-7; CDR3aa: CASSPGTSGDEQYF; CDR3nt: TGTGCCAGCTCACCCGGGACTAGCGGGGACGAGCAGTACTTC
abundance: -; d_gene: -; v_gene: TRBV4-3; j_gene: TRBJ2-2; CDR3aa: CASSQVTYGELFF; CDR3nt: TGCGCCAGCAGCCAAGTCACTTACGGGGAGCTGTTTTTT
abundance: few; d_gene: TRBD1; v_gene: TRBV5-1; j_gene: TRBJ1-1; CDR3aa: CASRQGAGTTEAFF; CDR3nt: TGCGCCAGCAGGCAGGGGGCCGGGACCACTGAAGCTTTCTTT
abundance: once; d_gene: -; v_gene: TRBV29-1; j_gene: TRBJ2-3; CDR3aa: CSVEDLELGPDTQYF; CDR3nt: TGCAGCGTTGAAGATTTAGAACTGGGGCCAGATACGCAGTATTTT